The 6 T cell receptor beta chains below all came from one sample that was sequenced in a study of regulatory T cells in long-lasting Graves disease. Arm-PCR of CDR3 regions and iRepertoire HTBI primers were the basis on which TCR beta libraries were built. In TCRdb, the multiplex PCR reads were re-called with MiXCR into one record per CDR3 protein. The profile shows some 370,000 distinct CDR3 sequences, roughly 20% of them singletons. The time point here: persistent/refractory GD, antithyroid drugs over 5 years with positive TRAb. Researchers made the TCR library from RNA that was extracted from PBMCs. This material consisted of peripheral blood mononuclear cells (PBMCs), taken when the disease was refractory, from a patient treated with antithyroid drugs. Source of these receptors: a female donor with Graves disease.

This clonotype came up a few times. V and J are TRBV4-1 and TRBJ2-4; D is perhaps TRBD1 (5 bases). This CDR3 has 14 residues. Trimming stripped 2 bases from V and 9 bases from J, with 14 bases between. Germline V gene data show CDR1 as MGHRA and CDR2 as YSYEKL. The CDR3 nucleotides are TGCGCCAGCAGCCAAAATCCCAGGCAGGGCATTCAGTACTTC. This translates into CASSQNPRQGIQYF.

This clonotype was seen at least ten times. The chain is built from TRBV28 and TRBJ2-5; 11 nucleotides agree with TRBD1. The CDR3 spans 14 residues. Germline CDR1 MDHEN, CDR2 SYDVKM. CDR3 sequence (DNA): TGTGCAATAGGTGGGACAGGGGGTCTGGAGACCCAGTACTTC. Its translation: CAIGGTGGLETQYF.

This clonotype was seen repeatedly, ten times or more. The chain couples TRBV7-2 to TRBJ2-5; no reliable D call. The CDR3 loop spans 19 amino acids. Germline V CDR1 and CDR2: SGHTA, FQGNSA. V was pared by 1 base and J by 4 bases, with 25 bases between. The CDR3 spells CASSLDRPTGKSRRETQYF. The CDR3 DNA is TGTGCCAGCAGCTTAGATCGGCCCACCGGCAAGAGCAGACGAGAGACCCAGTACTTC.

In this sample, this clonotype turned up many times. This sequence joins TRBV6-5 and TRBJ1-1; D not certain. The CDR3 loop spans 14 amino acids. V was clipped by 0 bases and J by 3 bases, with 8 bases between them. CDR1 is MNHEY, CDR2 SVGAGI, per germline. The CDR3 spells CASSYSAADTEAFF. CDR3 nucleotide sequence: TGTGCCAGCAGTTACTCGGCGGCAGACACTGAAGCTTTCTTT.

To note about this clonotype: A much larger clone differs from this one at a single base, so this may be a read error. The gene calls are TRBV3-1 and TRBJ2-5; D not certain. Germline V lookup: CDR1 LGHDT, CDR2 YNNKEL (reference sequence). The CDR3 is made up of 11 amino acids. Between the trimmed V and J ends, which lost 4 bases and 14 bases, there was a span of 14 bases. The CDR3 coding sequence is TGTGCCAGCAGCCCCAGTACCCAACAATACTTC. Translated: CASSPSTQQYF.

This clonotype has just a few counts. V is TRBV12-3 or TRBV12-4 and J is TRBJ2-7, with no clear D. V lost 7 bases and J lost 0, with 13 bases in between. The CDR3 contains 14 residues. CDR3 amino acids: CASTTEISSYEQYF. The CDR3 nucleotides read TGTGCCAGCACCACCGAAATCAGCTCCTACGAGCAGTACTTC.